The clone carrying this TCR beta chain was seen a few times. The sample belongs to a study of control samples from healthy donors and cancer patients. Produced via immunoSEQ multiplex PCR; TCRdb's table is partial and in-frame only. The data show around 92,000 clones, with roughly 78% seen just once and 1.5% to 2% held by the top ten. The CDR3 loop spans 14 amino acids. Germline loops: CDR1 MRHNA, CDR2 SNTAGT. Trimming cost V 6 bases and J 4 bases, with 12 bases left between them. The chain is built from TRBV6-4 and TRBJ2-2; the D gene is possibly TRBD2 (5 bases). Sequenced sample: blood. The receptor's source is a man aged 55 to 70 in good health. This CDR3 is CASRGARGTGELFF. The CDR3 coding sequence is TGTGCCAGCAGAGGAGCACGGGGCACCGGGGAGCTGTTTTTT.